This record looks at one TCR beta chain sequence and its context. Other DNA sequences in the sample encode the same CDR3. This record comes from a study of shared clonotypes between healthy human individuals. Germline-derived CDR1 and CDR2 are SGHDN and FVKESK. Deletions cut 3 bases from V and 4 bases from J, with 7 bases between. This CDR3 has 13 amino acids. Profiled with immunoSEQ multiplex PCR; TCRdb holds only in-frame clones, not every one. Of roughly 760,000 clones in the sample, approximately 79% were seen once. The receptor was derived from a woman aged 25 to 39 in good health. Sequencing used memory CD4+ T cells sorted from blood. Documented subset: CD45RA-negative fraction. This chain uses TRBV14 with TRBJ2-1; TRBD1 or TRBD2 may be the D gene (5 bases each). DNA for the CDR3: TGTGCCAGCAGCCAGGGGGAGTACAATGAGCAGTTCTTC. Translating gives CASSQGEYNEQFF.